This T cell receptor beta chain was recovered during a study of patients and donors after allogeneic stem cell transplantation. This clonotype turned up a few times. Per germline, CDR1 SGHTA and CDR2 FQGTGA. Trimming removed 5 bases from V and 1 base from J, with 8 bases in between. The CDR3 runs 13 residues. TCRdb re-called the RT-PCR reads through MiXCR, storing one row per CDR3 protein. The sample includes 87,000 or so distinct CDR3 sequences, 4.5% to 5% of them seen just once. Sequencing input: blood, either unsorted or a sorted T cell fraction (not recorded which). The receptor was derived from a human donor who was either an allogeneic HSCT recipient or a stem cell or donor lymphocyte infusion donor (not recorded which). It is not recorded whose cells these are; they may come from a transplant donor. This chain uses TRBV7-3 with TRBJ1-1; D is undetermined. CDR3 in amino acids: CASSLETNTEAFF. For the CDR3, the DNA is TGTGCCAGCAGCCTCGAAACGAACACTGAAGCTTTCTTT.